A selection of T cell receptor beta chains follows, all from one sample in a study of regulatory T cells in long-lasting Graves disease. TCRdb ran MiXCR on the multiplex PCR reads and lists one entry per CDR3 protein. The repertoire holds over 650,000 distinct CDR3 sequences, with 30% as singletons. This material consisted of peripheral blood mononuclear cells (PBMCs), taken when the disease was refractory, from a patient treated with antithyroid drugs. Receptor source: a female donor with Graves disease. The CDR3 runs from the conserved cysteine through the conserved F or W. A D gene is named only where the DNA matches it firmly. The size field is filled for only some rows; it gives once, few, many or a size class.

j_call v_call d_call clone_size cdr3_aa cdr3_nt
TRBJ2-7 TRBV14 NA NA CASSQPLITSPFREQYF TGTGCCAGCAGCCAACCCTTAATTACTAGCCCTTTCCGCGAGCAGTACTTC
TRBJ2-7 TRBV28 NA many CASAGQYYEQYF TGTGCCAGCGCGGGACAGTACTACGAGCAGTACTTC
TRBJ2-5 TRBV6-1 TRBD1 few CASRPGDRQETQYF TGTGCCAGCAGGCCTGGGGACAGGCAAGAGACCCAGTACTTC
TRBJ1-1 TRBV5-1 NA few CASSLLTSMNTEAFF TGCGCCAGCAGTTTACTGACATCAATGAACACTGAAGCTTTCTTT
TRBJ1-6 TRBV12-3/TRBV12-4 TRBD1 few CTSSLGQESSPLHF TGTACCAGCAGTTTAGGACAGGAGAGCTCACCCCTCCACTTT
TRBJ1-5 TRBV3-1 NA NA CASSQDRAGQPQHF TGTGCCAGCAGCCAAGACAGGGCCGGTCAGCCCCAGCATTTT
TRBJ2-3 TRBV12-3/TRBV12-4 NA NA CASKPHTDTQYF TGTGCCAGCAAACCCCATACAGATACGCAGTATTTT
TRBJ1-5 TRBV11-2 TRBD1 many CASSLGQGAGNQPQHF TGTGCCAGCAGCTTAGGACAGGGGGCTGGCAATCAGCCCCAGCATTTT
TRBJ1-5 TRBV19 TRBD1 NA CASTTGTGGWGNQPQHF TGTGCCAGTACCACCGGGACAGGGGGCTGGGGCAATCAGCCCCAGCATTTT
TRBJ2-7 TRBV7-9 NA few CASSLNLNRPLNYEQYF TGTGCCAGCAGCTTAAACCTAAACCGTCCCCTCAATTACGAGCAGTACTTC
TRBJ1-6 TRBV10-3 TRBD1 once CAISEDRASPLHF TGTGCCATCAGTGAGGACAGGGCTTCACCCCTCCACTTT
TRBJ1-2 TRBV2 NA few CASVKDSRVNGYTF TGTGCCAGCGTCAAGGATAGCAGGGTCAATGGCTACACCTTC
TRBJ1-1 TRBV20-1 NA NA CSARPYSQGLNTEAFF TGCAGTGCTAGACCATATTCGCAGGGACTGAACACTGAAGCTTTCTTT
TRBJ1-5 TRBV6-1 NA many CASSGRFNQPQHF TGTGCCAGCAGCGGGAGGTTCAATCAGCCCCAGCATTTT
TRBJ1-4 TRBV20-1 TRBD1 few CSARIPDRAEKLFF TGCAGTGCGAGAATTCCGGACAGGGCTGAAAAACTGTTTTTT
TRBJ2-1 TRBV20-1 NA NA CSAKTPLAASSYNEQFF TGCAGTGCTAAAACACCCCTTGCGGCAAGCTCCTACAATGAGCAGTTCTTC
TRBJ1-2 TRBV24-1 TRBD1 NA CATSDFPGQHGYTF TGTGCCACCAGTGACTTTCCGGGACAGCATGGCTACACCTTC
TRBJ1-1 TRBV7-9 NA many CASSSGMNTEAFF TGCGCCAGCAGCTCGGGGATGAACACTGAAGCTTTCTTT
TRBJ2-1 TRBV6-1 NA NA CASSPKGGSSYNEQFF TGTGCCAGCAGTCCTAAAGGGGGAAGCTCCTACAATGAGCAGTTCTTC
TRBJ1-4 TRBV29-1 NA NA CSVGQTNEKLFF TGCAGCGTTGGACAGACTAATGAAAAACTGTTTTTT
TRBJ2-7 TRBV5-4 TRBD1 NA CASSTTRQGKDEQYF TGTGCCAGCAGCACGACCCGACAGGGGAAGGACGAGCAGTACTTC
TRBJ2-2 TRBV7-3 NA NA CASSRDLTGELFF TGTGCCAGCAGCCGGGACCTCACCGGGGAGCTGTTTTTT
TRBJ2-3 TRBV7-9 NA NA CASSLDSPTDTQYF TGTGCCAGCAGCTTGGACAGTCCAACCGATACGCAGTATTTT
TRBJ2-3 TRBV6-1 NA NA CASRSRQVKDTQYF TGTGCCAGCAGAAGCCGACAGGTTAAAGATACGCAGTATTTT
TRBJ2-7 TRBV5-1 TRBD2 NA CASSRSSGRYYEQYF TGCGCCAGCAGCAGAAGTAGCGGGAGGTACTACGAGCAGTACTTC
TRBJ1-5 TRBV6-1 TRBD1 many CASSPQGASNQPQHF TGTGCCAGCAGTCCACAGGGGGCAAGTAATCAGCCCCAGCATTTT
TRBJ2-7 TRBV11-2 NA many CASSRGSYEQYF TGTGCCAGCAGCAGGGGTTCCTACGAGCAGTACTTC
TRBJ1-2 TRBV20-1 NA NA CSARRRWGADGYTF TGCAGTGCTAGGAGGAGATGGGGGGCTGATGGCTACACCTTC
TRBJ2-2 TRBV2 TRBD1 many CASMVTGVTGELFF TGTGCCAGCATGGTTACAGGGGTCACCGGGGAGCTGTTTTTT
TRBJ1-1 TRBV30 NA few CAWSKGNTEAFF TGTGCCTGGAGTAAGGGGAACACTGAAGCTTTCTTT
TRBJ1-2 TRBV2 NA many CASSVEKFYGYTF TGTGCCAGCAGTGTCGAGAAGTTCTATGGCTACACCTTC
TRBJ1-1 TRBV6-9 NA many CASSYSGRGNTEAFF TGTGCCAGCAGTTACTCCGGCAGGGGAAACACTGAAGCTTTCTTT
TRBJ2-7 TRBV12-3/TRBV12-4 NA NA CASSLGIEVEQCF TGTGCCAGCAGTTTAGGAATAGAGGTCGAGCAGTGCTTC
TRBJ2-7 TRBV20-1 NA many CSAPSGRSYEQYF TGCAGTGCCCCCTCAGGCCGCTCCTACGAGCAGTACTTC
TRBJ1-4 TRBV5-1 NA once CASSKRDLINEKLFF TGCGCCAGCAGCAAGAGAGACCTTATTAATGAAAAACTGTTTTTT
TRBJ2-1 TRBV4-1 NA NA CASSQAQAVIYNEQFF TGCGCCAGCAGCCAAGCCCAAGCGGTCATCTACAATGAGCAGTTCTTC
TRBJ1-4 TRBV20-1 NA NA CSAREGGLEKLFF TGCAGTGCTAGAGAGGGGGGGCTTGAAAAACTGTTTTTT
TRBJ1-2 TRBV6-5 TRBD1 many CASSYAPPGQENYGYTF TGTGCCAGCAGTTACGCACCGCCGGGACAGGAGAACTATGGCTACACCTTC
TRBJ2-7 TRBV5-1 NA NA CASSLAGAAEQYF TGCGCCAGCAGCTTGGCGGGAGCCGCCGAGCAGTACTTC
TRBJ2-3 TRBV20-1 TRBD2 few CSAMVPGLRTDTQYF TGCAGTGCGATGGTCCCGGGACTACGCACAGATACGCAGTATTTT
TRBJ1-5 TRBV6-1 NA few CASSVVSNSNQPQHF TGTGCCAGCAGTGTAGTCAGCAATAGCAATCAGCCCCAGCATTTT
TRBJ1-5 TRBV5-1 NA many CASSHDGNQPQHF TGCGCCAGCAGCCACGACGGGAATCAGCCCCAGCATTTT
TRBJ1-2 TRBV2 NA NA CASSPPGIGALYGYTF TGTGCCAGCAGCCCCCCCGGGATAGGAGCTCTCTATGGCTACACCTTC
TRBJ1-4 TRBV28 TRBD1 NA CASSWDRGVEKLFF TGTGCCAGCAGTTGGGACAGGGGAGTTGAAAAACTGTTTTTT
TRBJ2-3 TRBV6-2/TRBV6-3 NA few CASSYDPGSTDTQYF TGTGCCAGCAGTTACGACCCGGGGAGCACAGATACGCAGTATTTT
TRBJ1-6 TRBV7-8 NA few CASSLVQPGHNSPLHF TGTGCCAGCAGCTTAGTACAGCCAGGACACAATTCACCCCTCCACTTT
TRBJ2-2 TRBV29-1 NA NA CSVTTGNTGELFF TGCAGCGTCACGACAGGGAACACCGGGGAGCTGTTTTTT
TRBJ2-5 TRBV20-1 TRBD2 NA CSARVRGGETQYF TGCAGTGCTAGAGTACGGGGGGGGGAGACCCAGTACTTC
TRBJ2-7 TRBV20-1 TRBD1 NA CSARADRGLREQYF TGCAGTGCTAGGGCAGACAGGGGGCTGCGCGAGCAGTACTTC
TRBJ2-2 TRBV28 TRBD1 NA CASSLWQGDTGELFF TGTGCCAGCAGTTTGTGGCAGGGGGACACCGGGGAGCTGTTTTTT
TRBJ1-1 TRBV12-3/TRBV12-4 NA few CASSPGEPAVTEAFF TGTGCCAGCAGTCCCGGGGAGCCGGCGGTCACTGAAGCTTTCTTT
TRBJ1-2 TRBV27 NA NA CASRTRGFLGGGYTF TGTGCCAGCAGAACCCGGGGGTTCCTGGGTGGTGGCTACACCTTC
TRBJ1-5 TRBV30 NA few CAWGSGHGQPQHF TGTGCCTGGGGTTCGGGACATGGGCAGCCCCAGCATTTT